Below are 2 T cell receptor beta chains sequenced from a single sample in a study of cytomegalovirus exposure and HLA in healthy donors. Researchers ran the PCR with 60 Vbeta and 13 Jbeta primers. Produced via immunoSEQ multiplex PCR; TCRdb's table is partial and in-frame only. The repertoire holds roughly 100,000 clones, under 85% seen once, with under 4.5% in the top ten. Sequenced sample: PBMCs. The origin of the receptors is a female donor in good health and CMV-seropositive.

J is TRBJ1-1 and V is TRBV5-5, with TRBD1 matching over 7 bases. Losses at the gene ends were 4 bases for V and 0 bases for J; bases not matched to a gene: 3. CDR3 length: 14 residues. Germline CDR1 and CDR2: SGHKS and YYEKEE (reference sequence). The CDR3, as DNA: TGTGCCAGCAGCGAGGGGGCTCTGAACACTGAAGCTTTCTTT. Translated, it gives CASSEGALNTEAFF.

V usage is TRBV5-1 and J usage is TRBJ1-6, with a tentative D call TRBD1 (5 bases). The CDR3 spans 13 residues. Trimming took off 4 bases at V and 10 bases at J, with 12 bases between the two ends. Per germline, CDR1 SGHRS and CDR2 YFSETQ. The CDR3 nucleotides are TGCGCCAGCAGCCCAGGGCTCCACTCACCCCTCCACTTT. This translates into CASSPGLHSPLHF.